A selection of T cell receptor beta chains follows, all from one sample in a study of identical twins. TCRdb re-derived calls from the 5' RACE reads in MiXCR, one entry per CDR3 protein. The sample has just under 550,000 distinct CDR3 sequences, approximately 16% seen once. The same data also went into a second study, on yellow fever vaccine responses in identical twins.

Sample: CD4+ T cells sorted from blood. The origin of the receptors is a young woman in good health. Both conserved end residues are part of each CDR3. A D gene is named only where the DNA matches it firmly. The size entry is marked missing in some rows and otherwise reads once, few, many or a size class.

cdr3_aa: CASSRQGSEETQYF
cdr3_nt: TGTGCCAGCAGCAGGCAGGGGAGCGAGGAGACCCAGTACTTC
j_call: TRBJ2-5
d_call: .
clone_size: .
v_call: TRBV21-1

cdr3_aa: CASSLGTDVVTEAFF
cdr3_nt: TGCGCCAGCAGCTTGGGTACAGACGTGGTCACTGAAGCTTTCTTT
j_call: TRBJ1-1
d_call: .
clone_size: few
v_call: TRBV5-1

cdr3_aa: CSASPKRESSYNEQFF
cdr3_nt: TGCAGTGCTAGCCCTAAGCGGGAAAGCTCCTACAATGAGCAGTTCTTC
j_call: TRBJ2-1
d_call: TRBD2
clone_size: few
v_call: TRBV20-1

cdr3_aa: CASKSGENTDTQYF
cdr3_nt: TGTGCCAGCAAATCGGGGGAGAACACAGATACGCAGTATTTT
j_call: TRBJ2-3
d_call: .
clone_size: .
v_call: TRBV9

cdr3_aa: CASSQGPQGSSPLHF
cdr3_nt: TGTGCCAGCAGCCAAGGCCCGCAGGGGTCTTCACCCCTCCACTTT
j_call: TRBJ1-6
d_call: .
clone_size: few
v_call: TRBV3-1

cdr3_aa: CASSLATSGKSHEQYF
cdr3_nt: TGCGCCAGCAGCTTGGCGACTAGCGGGAAATCACACGAGCAGTACTTC
j_call: TRBJ2-7
d_call: TRBD2
clone_size: many
v_call: TRBV5-1

cdr3_aa: CASSIRRGGNQPQHF
cdr3_nt: TGTGCCAGTAGTATCCGCAGGGGTGGCAATCAGCCCCAGCATTTT
j_call: TRBJ1-5
d_call: .
clone_size: .
v_call: TRBV19

cdr3_aa: CASSFGVLGEQYF
cdr3_nt: TGTGCCAGCAGTTTTGGTGTTTTGGGCGAGCAGTACTTC
j_call: TRBJ2-7
d_call: .
clone_size: .
v_call: TRBV12-3/TRBV12-4

cdr3_aa: CASMDRRHKYTQYF
cdr3_nt: TGTGCCAGCATGGACCGGAGACACAAATATACGCAGTATTTT
j_call: TRBJ2-3
d_call: .
clone_size: few
v_call: TRBV6-2/TRBV6-3

cdr3_aa: CSASPSLSYNEQFF
cdr3_nt: TGCAGTGCCTCACCTTCACTCTCCTACAATGAGCAGTTCTTC
j_call: TRBJ2-1
d_call: .
clone_size: .
v_call: TRBV20-1

cdr3_aa: CSATLSGGPYNEQFF
cdr3_nt: TGCAGTGCCACCCTTAGCGGGGGACCCTACAATGAGCAGTTCTTC
j_call: TRBJ2-1
d_call: TRBD2
clone_size: .
v_call: TRBV20-1

cdr3_aa: CASRTTGTGELFF
cdr3_nt: TGTGCCAGCAGGACTACGGGCACCGGGGAGCTGTTTTTT
j_call: TRBJ2-2
d_call: .
clone_size: many
v_call: TRBV7-9

cdr3_aa: CATSDPSKGAGGGNEQFF
cdr3_nt: TGTGCCACCAGTGATCCCTCTAAAGGAGCGGGAGGCGGCAATGAGCAGTTCTTC
j_call: TRBJ2-1
d_call: TRBD2
clone_size: .
v_call: TRBV24-1

cdr3_aa: CATSPTNGQQKNTIYF
cdr3_nt: TGTGCCACCAGTCCGACTAACGGACAGCAGAAAAACACCATATATTTT
j_call: TRBJ1-3
d_call: .
clone_size: .
v_call: TRBV24-1

cdr3_aa: CASRRTVGGELFF
cdr3_nt: TGTGCCAGCAGACGAACGGTGGGCGGGGAGCTGTTTTTT
j_call: TRBJ2-2
d_call: .
clone_size: .
v_call: TRBV12-3/TRBV12-4

cdr3_aa: CASSQAVGGGTGELFF
cdr3_nt: TGCGCCAGCAGCCAAGCTGTCGGAGGGGGGACCGGGGAGCTGTTTTTT
j_call: TRBJ2-2
d_call: .
clone_size: .
v_call: TRBV4-1

cdr3_aa: CASSPGTGLNQPQHF
cdr3_nt: TGCGCCAGCAGTCCCGGGACAGGGTTGAATCAGCCCCAGCATTTT
j_call: TRBJ1-5
d_call: TRBD1
clone_size: few
v_call: TRBV5-1

cdr3_aa: CASSTGDTYEQYF
cdr3_nt: TGTGCCAGCAGCACAGGGGATACCTACGAGCAGTACTTC
j_call: TRBJ2-7
d_call: TRBD1
clone_size: .
v_call: TRBV6-6

cdr3_aa: CASSEVRLAQGLGNNEQFF
cdr3_nt: TGTGCCAGCAGTGAAGTACGGCTAGCCCAAGGCTTAGGAAACAATGAGCAGTTCTTC
j_call: TRBJ2-1
d_call: .
clone_size: .
v_call: TRBV2

cdr3_aa: CASMRAGSSYNEQFF
cdr3_nt: TGTGCCAGTATGAGGGCGGGGAGCTCCTACAATGAGCAGTTCTTC
j_call: TRBJ2-1
d_call: .
clone_size: .
v_call: TRBV19

cdr3_aa: CASSTRDTSNTEAFF
cdr3_nt: TGTGCCAGCTCAACAAGGGACACCTCAAACACTGAAGCTTTCTTT
j_call: TRBJ1-1
d_call: .
clone_size: .
v_call: TRBV18

cdr3_aa: CASSPTPQGELFF
cdr3_nt: TGTGCCAGCAGCCCTACCCCTCAGGGAGAACTGTTTTTT
j_call: TRBJ1-4
d_call: .
clone_size: .
v_call: TRBV11-2

cdr3_aa: CASSLVAREGRETQYF
cdr3_nt: TGTGCCAGCAGCTTAGTTGCGCGGGAGGGAAGGGAGACCCAGTACTTC
j_call: TRBJ2-5
d_call: TRBD2
clone_size: .
v_call: TRBV7-2

cdr3_aa: CASSPPGTSGDTQYF
cdr3_nt: TGTGCCAGCTCACCACCCGGGACTAGCGGAGATACGCAGTATTTT
j_call: TRBJ2-3
d_call: TRBD2
clone_size: .
v_call: TRBV18

cdr3_aa: CASSIVLQGDNEQFF
cdr3_nt: TGTGCCAGTAGTATAGTGCTTCAGGGGGACAATGAGCAGTTCTTC
j_call: TRBJ2-1
d_call: TRBD1
clone_size: few
v_call: TRBV19

cdr3_aa: CASSDFRSSGRSEQFF
cdr3_nt: TGTGCCAGCAGTGACTTTAGGTCTAGCGGGAGGAGTGAGCAGTTCTTC
j_call: TRBJ2-1
d_call: TRBD2
clone_size: many
v_call: TRBV25-1

cdr3_aa: CATSRATGESYGYTF
cdr3_nt: TGTGCCACCAGCAGAGCAACAGGGGAAAGTTATGGCTACACCTTC
j_call: TRBJ1-2
d_call: TRBD1
clone_size: few
v_call: TRBV15

cdr3_aa: CASSYASGNTIYF
cdr3_nt: TGCGCCAGCAGCTACGCATCTGGAAACACCATATATTTT
j_call: TRBJ1-3
d_call: .
clone_size: .
v_call: TRBV5-1

cdr3_aa: CASSPRLAANNEQFF
cdr3_nt: TGTGCCAGCTCACCACGGCTAGCGGCCAACAATGAGCAGTTCTTC
j_call: TRBJ2-1
d_call: TRBD2
clone_size: .
v_call: TRBV18

cdr3_aa: CSVEGGSGQPQHF
cdr3_nt: TGCAGCGTTGAAGGAGGGTCTGGGCAGCCCCAGCATTTT
j_call: TRBJ1-5
d_call: .
clone_size: .
v_call: TRBV29-1

cdr3_aa: CASSSISGTGGSTEAFF
cdr3_nt: TGTGCCAGCAGCTCAATTTCCGGGACGGGAGGGAGCACTGAAGCTTTCTTT
j_call: TRBJ1-1
d_call: .
clone_size: .
v_call: TRBV11-3

cdr3_aa: CASSSGVLRAGELFF
cdr3_nt: TGTGCCAGCAGCTCTGGGGTACTACGGGCCGGGGAGCTGTTTTTT
j_call: TRBJ2-2
d_call: .
clone_size: few
v_call: TRBV6-2/TRBV6-3

cdr3_aa: CSAAGQGGVTDTQYF
cdr3_nt: TGCAGTGCAGCCGGACAGGGAGGTGTCACAGATACGCAGTATTTT
j_call: TRBJ2-3
d_call: TRBD1
clone_size: few
v_call: TRBV20-1

cdr3_aa: CASSPREDLAKNIQYF
cdr3_nt: TGCGCCAGCAGCCCAAGGGAGGACCTAGCCAAAAACATTCAGTACTTC
j_call: TRBJ2-4
d_call: .
clone_size: .
v_call: TRBV4-1